The rows below give T cell receptor beta chains drawn from one sample of a study of T cells in Graves' hyperthyroidism and ophthalmopathy. TCRdb reprocessed the multiplex PCR reads via MiXCR and lists one record per CDR3 protein. The sample records approximately 710,000 distinct CDR3 sequences, 15% to 20% being singletons. Sequencing was performed on blood. These receptors were obtained from a man aged 45-60 years with Graves' hyperthyroidism. The CDR3 runs from the conserved cysteine through the conserved F or W. Each record gives: clone size, D gene, V gene, J gene, CDR3 DNA, CDR3 protein. D genes are given only for firm matches. Clone size is not always given. Where it is, it says once, few, many or a class for expanded clones.

abundance: few; d_gene: TRBD1; v_gene: TRBV7-8; j_gene: TRBJ2-3; CDR3nt: TGTGCCAGCAGCCAAAAGGGTGGGACAGGGAGCCCAGATACGCAGTATTTT; CDR3aa: CASSQKGGTGSPDTQYF
abundance: .; d_gene: .; v_gene: TRBV20-1; j_gene: TRBJ2-1; CDR3nt: TGCAGTGCTAGAGGCTTGAGGGAGAACTACAATGAGCAGTTCTTC; CDR3aa: CSARGLRENYNEQFF
abundance: many; d_gene: .; v_gene: TRBV6-1; j_gene: TRBJ2-7; CDR3nt: TGTGCCAGCAGTGAGGGGATCCTCTACGAGCAGTACTTC; CDR3aa: CASSEGILYEQYF
abundance: .; d_gene: TRBD1; v_gene: TRBV18; j_gene: TRBJ1-1; CDR3nt: TGTGCCAGCTCACCACAGGGGGCCCTGAACACTGAAGCTTTCTTT; CDR3aa: CASSPQGALNTEAFF
abundance: many; d_gene: TRBD2; v_gene: TRBV13; j_gene: TRBJ2-1; CDR3nt: TGTGCCAGCAGCCCGGGACTAGCGGAGAACAATGAGCAGTTCTTC; CDR3aa: CASSPGLAENNEQFF
abundance: few; d_gene: TRBD2; v_gene: TRBV19; j_gene: TRBJ2-7; CDR3nt: TGTGCCAGTAGTATAGATGTACTAGCGGGGCGGAACCACTACGAGCAGTACTTC; CDR3aa: CASSIDVLAGRNHYEQYF
abundance: .; d_gene: TRBD2; v_gene: TRBV3-1; j_gene: TRBJ2-1; CDR3nt: TGTGCCAGCAGCCAAGTGGGGGGGACGAATGAGCAGTTCTTC; CDR3aa: CASSQVGGTNEQFF
abundance: .; d_gene: .; v_gene: TRBV20-1; j_gene: TRBJ1-6; CDR3nt: TGCAGTGCTGGTAGAGGGGTAGAGCCCCTCCACTTT; CDR3aa: CSAGRGVEPLHF
abundance: few; d_gene: .; v_gene: TRBV10-3; j_gene: TRBJ2-3; CDR3nt: TGTGCCATCAGTGTAGGACAGTCCACAGATACGCAGTATTTT; CDR3aa: CAISVGQSTDTQYF
abundance: many; d_gene: .; v_gene: TRBV27; j_gene: TRBJ1-1; CDR3nt: TGTGCCAGCAGTTTCGGGGGTACGGCTGAAGCTTTCTTT; CDR3aa: CASSFGGTAEAFF
abundance: many; d_gene: .; v_gene: TRBV18; j_gene: TRBJ1-4; CDR3nt: TGTGCCAGCTCACTTAGAGGCGTAACTAATGAAAAACTGTTTTTT; CDR3aa: CASSLRGVTNEKLFF
abundance: many; d_gene: .; v_gene: TRBV2; j_gene: TRBJ2-7; CDR3nt: TGTGCCAGCATACAATTCTACGAGCAGTACTTC; CDR3aa: CASIQFYEQYF
abundance: .; d_gene: TRBD2; v_gene: TRBV29-1; j_gene: TRBJ2-7; CDR3nt: TGCAGCGTTGAAAAGGGGACTAGCGTGAGGAATGAGCAGTACTTC; CDR3aa: CSVEKGTSVRNEQYF
abundance: many; d_gene: TRBD2; v_gene: TRBV11-2; j_gene: TRBJ2-5; CDR3nt: TGTGCCAGCAGCAGTGGGCGGGAGAAGGAGACCCAGTACTTC; CDR3aa: CASSSGREKETQYF
abundance: many; d_gene: TRBD1; v_gene: TRBV30; j_gene: TRBJ2-1; CDR3nt: TGTGCCTGGTCCGGGACAGGGGGGTTCAATGAGCAGTTCTTC; CDR3aa: CAWSGTGGFNEQFF
abundance: .; d_gene: .; v_gene: TRBV5-6; j_gene: TRBJ2-7; CDR3nt: TGTGCCAGCAGCTTGGTACTAGCAACGTACGAGCAGTACTTC; CDR3aa: CASSLVLATYEQYF